This paragraph covers one T cell receptor beta chain sequence. Its antigen is still unknown. The germline V gene has CDR1 GTSNPN and CDR2 SVGIG (reference sequence). The ends were cut back, 5 bases at V and 7 bases at J, with 12 bases in the middle. The CDR3 sequence is 13 residues long. The data are from a study of CD4+ T cells in melanoma. Only in-frame clones appear in the TCRdb table, and some are missing; sequencing was by immunoSEQ multiplex PCR. The sample has approximately 19,000 clones; just under 80% are singletons. Study-level points and caveats: A reported correlation linked neoantigen-specific CD4+ T cells to CD8+, macrophage and B cell function. Reportedly, melanoma neoantigen-specific CD4+ T cells showed varied differentiation states.

The chain links TRBV30 to TRBJ1-6; a weak D match, TRBD1 (5 bases). The receptor was derived from a human donor with melanoma. The CDR3 nucleotides read TGTGCCTGGGGCAAGACAGCCAATTCACCCCTCCACTTT. It codes for CAWGKTANSPLHF.